The rows below give T cell receptor beta chains drawn from one sample of a study of blood T cell repertoires in COVID-19. Data came from immunoSEQ multiplex PCR; TCRdb stores just in-frame clones and leaves some out. The table has over 250,000 clones, around 87% seen once. Sequencing used peripheral blood. Receptors were obtained from a woman aged 35 to 49 who had recovered from COVID-19. CDR3s include the opening cysteine and the closing phenylalanine or tryptophan. D genes are given only for firm matches. Part of the rows lack a size; the others show once, few, many or a class for expanded clones.

D gene | clone size | J gene | V gene | CDR3 DNA | CDR3 protein
. | . | TRBJ2-1 | TRBV3-1/TRBV3-2 | TGTGCCAGCAGCCAAGTGAGGAATGAGCAGTTCTTC | CASSQVRNEQFF
TRBD1 | . | TRBJ2-3 | TRBV4-3 | TGCGCCAGCAGCCAAGAGGGACAGAGACTCACAGATACGCAGTATTTT | CASSQEGQRLTDTQYF
. | . | TRBJ2-3 | TRBV5-4 | TGTGCCAGCAGCTTACCGGGACAAAGAAGCACAGATACGCAGTATTTT | CASSLPGQRSTDTQYF
. | . | TRBJ1-1 | TRBV4-3 | TGCGCCAGCAGCCGCTCCGGGACACCTAACACTGAAGCTTTCTTT | CASSRSGTPNTEAFF
TRBD1 | . | TRBJ2-6 | TRBV19 | TGTGCCAGTAGTCCCTGGGGACAGTCCCTCTCTGGGGCCAACGTCCTGACTTTC | CASSPWGQSLSGANVLTF
. | . | TRBJ1-1 | TRBV7-9 | TGTGCCAGCAGCCCAGGGACACCCACGAACACTGAAGCTTTCTTT | CASSPGTPTNTEAFF
TRBD2 | . | TRBJ2-3 | TRBV19 | TGTGCCAGTAGTATCAGCGGGGGGTCTAGCACAGATACGCAGTATTTT | CASSISGGSSTDTQYF
TRBD1 | . | TRBJ1-2 | TRBV19 | TGTGCCAGTAGTATAGTCCCTACAGGGGGAGGCTATGGCTACACCTTC | CASSIVPTGGGYGYTF
. | . | TRBJ2-1 | TRBV15 | TGTGCCACCAGCAGGCCCACAGGGTCTTGGTTCTTC | CATSRPTGSWFF
TRBD2 | . | TRBJ2-2 | TRBV5-1 | TGCGCCAGCAGCTTTACTAGCGGGACCGGGGAGCTGTTTTTT | CASSFTSGTGELFF
. | once | TRBJ1-1 | TRBV6-5 | TGTGCCAGCAGTTACCGTCCCCAGGCCACTGAAGCTTTCTTT | CASSYRPQATEAFF
. | . | TRBJ1-4 | TRBV18 | TGTGCCAGCTCTCGCGGACAGATAACTAATGAAAAACTGTTTTTT | CASSRGQITNEKLFF
TRBD1 | . | TRBJ1-2 | TRBV4-3 | TGCGCCAGCAGCCCGGCGGCCAGACAGGGTGGCTATGGCTACACCTTC | CASSPAARQGGYGYTF
. | . | TRBJ2-1 | TRBV7-9 | TGTGCCAGCAGCTACAGGGCGGGCAATGAGCAGTTCTTC | CASSYRAGNEQFF
. | . | TRBJ2-7 | TRBV11-2 | TGTGCCAGCAGCTTAGGGGCCTTCTACGAGCAGTACTTC | CASSLGAFYEQYF
TRBD1 | . | TRBJ2-1 | TRBV4-3 | TGCGCCAGCAGCCAAAGGGGACAGGGTAGTGAGCAGTTCTTC | CASSQRGQGSEQFF
. | . | TRBJ2-1 | TRBV10-1 | TGCGCCAGCAGTGATGGCCCCTACAATGAGCAGTTCTTC | CASSDGPYNEQFF
TRBD1 | . | TRBJ2-5 | TRBV7-7 | TGTGCCAGCAGCTCCCAGACAGGGGGAGCGGAGACCCAGTACTTC | CASSSQTGGAETQYF
. | . | TRBJ2-5 | TRBV7-9 | TGTGCCAGCAGCGGGAGCCAAGAGACCCAGTACTTC | CASSGSQETQYF
. | . | TRBJ1-2 | TRBV7-2 | TGTGCCAGCAGCTTAGGGGCTCCGGACTATGGCTACACCTTC | CASSLGAPDYGYTF
. | few | TRBJ1-6 | TRBV5-6 | TGTGCCAGCAGCTTGGGGCCAGTCCATAATTCACCCCTCCACTTT | CASSLGPVHNSPLHF
. | . | TRBJ1-1 | TRBV5-6 | TGTGCCAGCAGCCCCCCCGGGAACACTGAAGCTTTCTTT | CASSPPGNTEAFF
. | once | TRBJ2-3 | TRBV24-1 | TGTGCCACCCGCGGAGGAGCGATCGATACGCAGTATTTT | CATRGGAIDTQYF
. | . | TRBJ2-7 | TRBV2 | TGTGCCAGCAGTCAACTGACAGGCGCCTCCTCCTACGAGCAGTACTTC | CASSQLTGASSYEQYF
TRBD2 | . | TRBJ2-7 | TRBV7-9 | TGTGCCAGCAGCCCCCCCGCGGGAGAGTTTGTCTTC | CASSPPAGEFVF
TRBD1 | . | TRBJ1-2 | TRBV5-4 | TGTGCCAGCAGCTCGGACAGGGAGGTCGGGTACACCTTC | CASSSDREVGYTF
TRBD1 | . | TRBJ1-6 | TRBV6-7 | TGTGCCAGCCCTCAGCGATACAGGGGCAATTCACCCCTCCACTTT | CASPQRYRGNSPLHF
. | . | TRBJ2-3 | TRBV30 | TGTGCCTCAACGAAGACAGCCCAGACCACAGATACGCAGTATTTT | CASTKTAQTTDTQYF
TRBD2 | few | TRBJ2-2 | TRBV5-4 | TGTGCCAGCAGCCTTCGGGACTACCCGAACACCGGGGAGCTGTTTTTT | CASSLRDYPNTGELFF
. | . | TRBJ2-5 | TRBV27 | TGTGCCAGCAGTTCGGCAGGGGGGTTTATAGAGACCCAGTACTTC | CASSSAGGFIETQYF
. | . | TRBJ2-4 | TRBV5-1 | TGCGCCAGCAGCTTGGGGCAGACTACAAACATTCAGTACTTC | CASSLGQTTNIQYF
TRBD1 | once | TRBJ1-1 | TRBV7-3 | TGTGCCAGCAGCTCCTCCGGGACAGGGTCGAACACTGAAGCTTTCTTT | CASSSSGTGSNTEAFF